This T cell receptor (beta chain) is from a study of T-cell memory formation after mild COVID-19. Study as a whole: For the most part, TCR clusters were specific to one donor.

With respect to this clonotype: Its target is unknown.

Study-wide points: Still unconfirmed is whether the second-wave clones peaking on day 37 recognized SARS-CoV-2. Pre-infection memory harbored some responding clones, suggesting cross-reactive memory joined.

This CDR3 comprises 19 residues. Trimming took 5 bases from V and 1 from J; bases not matched to a gene: 19. Each CDR3 protein is one row after TCRdb ran MiXCR on the 5' RACE reads. The sample contains 500,000 to 550,000 distinct CDR3 sequences, about a fifth of which appear only once. V gene TRBV12-3 or TRBV12-4 combines with J gene TRBJ1-1; 7 bases line up with TRBD1. Sequencing used PBMCs or a T cell subset sorted from them (not recorded which). The clonotype was recovered from an adult woman who had mild COVID-19 (a few samples of this study predate the infection). Cell type and time point are not known. The CDR3 sequence is CASSPRNPLTGLQNTEAFF. Here the CDR3 DNA reads TGTGCCAGCAGTCCTAGAAATCCCTTGACAGGGCTACAGAACACTGAAGCTTTCTTT.